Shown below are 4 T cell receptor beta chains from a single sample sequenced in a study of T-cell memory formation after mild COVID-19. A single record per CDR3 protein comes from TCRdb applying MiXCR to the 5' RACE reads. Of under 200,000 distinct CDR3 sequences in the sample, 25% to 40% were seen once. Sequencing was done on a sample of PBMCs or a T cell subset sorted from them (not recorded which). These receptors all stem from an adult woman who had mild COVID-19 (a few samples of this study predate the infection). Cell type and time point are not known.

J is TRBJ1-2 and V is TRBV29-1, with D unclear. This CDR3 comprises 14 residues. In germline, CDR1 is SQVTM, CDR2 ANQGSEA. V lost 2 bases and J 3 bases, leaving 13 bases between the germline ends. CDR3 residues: CSVEWPLGDYGYTF. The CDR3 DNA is TGCAGCGTTGAATGGCCCCTCGGTGACTATGGCTACACCTTC. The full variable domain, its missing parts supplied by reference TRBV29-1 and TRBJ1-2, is SAVISQKPSRDICQRGTSLTIQCQVDSQVTMMFWYRQQPGQSLTLIATANQGSEATYESGFVIDKFPISRPNLTFSTLTVSNMSPEDSSIYLCSVEWPLGDYGYTFGSGTRLTVV.

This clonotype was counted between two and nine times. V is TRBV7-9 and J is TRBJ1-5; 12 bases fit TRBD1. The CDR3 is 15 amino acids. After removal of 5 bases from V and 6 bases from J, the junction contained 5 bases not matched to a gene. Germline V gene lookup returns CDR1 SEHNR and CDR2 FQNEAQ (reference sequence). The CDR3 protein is CASSRGQGAAQPQHF. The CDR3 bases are TGTGCCAGCAGCCGGGGACAGGGGGCCGCTCAGCCCCAGCATTTT.

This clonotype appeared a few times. CDR3 in amino acids: CASSFSTEHSYEQYF. The CDR3 bases are TGCGCCAGCAGCTTCTCGACGGAACACTCCTACGAGCAGTACTTC. V usage is TRBV5-1 and J usage is TRBJ2-7, with D unclear. V lost 2 bases and J 0 bases, leaving 12 bases between the germline ends. This CDR3 has 15 residues. The germline CDR1 and CDR2 sequences are SGHRS and YFSETQ.

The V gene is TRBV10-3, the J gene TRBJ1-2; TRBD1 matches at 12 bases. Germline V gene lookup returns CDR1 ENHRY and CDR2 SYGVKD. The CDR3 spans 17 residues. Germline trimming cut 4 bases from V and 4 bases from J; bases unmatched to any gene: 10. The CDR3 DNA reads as TGTGCCATCAGTGGGGCTGCCGGGACAGGGGGCTCCTATGGCTACACCTTC. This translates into CAISGAAGTGGSYGYTF.